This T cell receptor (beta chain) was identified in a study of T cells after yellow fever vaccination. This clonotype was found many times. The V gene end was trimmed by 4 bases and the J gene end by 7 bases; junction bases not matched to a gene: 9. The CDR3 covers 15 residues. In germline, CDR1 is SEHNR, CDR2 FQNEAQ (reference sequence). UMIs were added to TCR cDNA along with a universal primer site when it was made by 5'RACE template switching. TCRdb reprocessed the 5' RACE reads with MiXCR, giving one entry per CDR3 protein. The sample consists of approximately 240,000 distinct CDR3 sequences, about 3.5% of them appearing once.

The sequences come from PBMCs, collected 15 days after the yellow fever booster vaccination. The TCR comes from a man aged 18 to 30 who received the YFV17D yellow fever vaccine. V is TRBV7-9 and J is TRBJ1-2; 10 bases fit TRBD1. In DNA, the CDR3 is TGTGCCAGCAGCTGGAGTCCCGGGACAGGGGTTGGCTACACCTTC. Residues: CASSWSPGTGVGYTF.